The sequence of this T cell receptor (beta chain) was determined in a study of regulatory T cells in long-lasting Graves disease. Time point here: newly diagnosed GD, antithyroid drugs for less than 3 months. With RNA extracted from PBMCs as input, the TCR library was made. Notes on this clonotype: The antigen is unknown.

Study-level results: Tissue studied was limited to peripheral blood, excluding thyroid tissue.

Arm-PCR of CDR3 regions and iRepertoire HTBI primers were used to build TCR beta libraries. TCRdb reprocessed the multiplex PCR reads via MiXCR and lists one record per CDR3 protein. The table lists roughly 410,000 distinct CDR3 sequences, approximately 15% of them singletons. V lost 8 bases, J lost 5 bases, and 11 bases stayed unmatched. The CDR3 has 14 amino acids. In germline, CDR1 is SGHTA, CDR2 FQGNSA. The sample also formed part of further work on T cells in Graves' hyperthyroidism and ophthalmopathy. That paper adds: TCR CDR3 regions were first amplified by RT-PCR with HTBI primers.

The sequence was obtained from a woman in her thirties or forties with Graves disease. The chain links TRBV7-2 to TRBJ2-7; TRBD2 aligns across 8 bases. Sequencing used peripheral blood mononuclear cells (PBMCs), obtained at new diagnosis, from a patient treated with antithyroid drugs. The DNA for the CDR3 is TGTGCCAGCTCCATGACGGGACTAGTAGACGAGCAGTACTTC. Residues: CASSMTGLVDEQYF.